A selection of T cell receptor beta chains follows, all from one sample in a study of shared clonotypes between healthy human individuals. TCRdb's table, derived via immunoSEQ multiplex PCR, lists solely in-frame clones and lacks some. In the table there are more than 450,000 clones, around 74% of which are singletons. Input material: PBMCs. These receptors all come from a middle-aged woman in good health. Some clones in this sample may be carry-over from other donors' samples. Both conserved end residues are part of each CDR3. Fields, in order: CDR3 protein, clone size, V gene, D gene, J gene. D genes are given only for firm matches. Clone size is shown for a subset of rows, as once, few, many or a class of expanded clone.

CDR3 protein: CASSPLAGVNYEQYF; clone size: -; V gene: TRBV28; D gene: TRBD2; J gene: TRBJ2-7
CDR3 protein: CASSLSWGRGREWDTEAFF; clone size: -; V gene: TRBV27; D gene: TRBD1; J gene: TRBJ1-1
CDR3 protein: CASSFTGYNEQFF; clone size: -; V gene: TRBV7-9; D gene: -; J gene: TRBJ2-1
CDR3 protein: CASSYSGGRGTGELFF; clone size: -; V gene: TRBV6-5; D gene: TRBD2; J gene: TRBJ2-2
CDR3 protein: CSVGAPGGTEQYF; clone size: once; V gene: TRBV29-1; D gene: TRBD2; J gene: TRBJ2-7
CDR3 protein: CASSIGDRVGNQPQHF; clone size: -; V gene: TRBV19; D gene: TRBD1; J gene: TRBJ1-5
CDR3 protein: CASSDHRGGTQYF; clone size: -; V gene: TRBV2; D gene: -; J gene: TRBJ2-5
CDR3 protein: CASSPAAGGLTQTDTQYF; clone size: -; V gene: TRBV7-9; D gene: TRBD2; J gene: TRBJ2-3
CDR3 protein: CAWSFGVTQPQHF; clone size: -; V gene: TRBV30; D gene: -; J gene: TRBJ1-5
CDR3 protein: CASSLEAVGEQFF; clone size: -; V gene: TRBV5-1; D gene: -; J gene: TRBJ2-1
CDR3 protein: CASSLEPSTGELFF; clone size: once; V gene: TRBV5-1; D gene: -; J gene: TRBJ2-2
CDR3 protein: CASSERTAGDTQYF; clone size: -; V gene: TRBV9; D gene: -; J gene: TRBJ2-7
CDR3 protein: CAWSGAGNTIYF; clone size: -; V gene: TRBV30; D gene: -; J gene: TRBJ1-3
CDR3 protein: CASSQRTSESTDTQYF; clone size: -; V gene: TRBV5-1; D gene: TRBD2; J gene: TRBJ2-3
CDR3 protein: CAWSVRDKGGYTF; clone size: -; V gene: TRBV30; D gene: -; J gene: TRBJ1-2
CDR3 protein: CASSPRGQGDTEAFF; clone size: -; V gene: TRBV18; D gene: TRBD1; J gene: TRBJ1-1
CDR3 protein: CASSAQETQYF; clone size: few; V gene: TRBV5-1; D gene: -; J gene: TRBJ2-5
CDR3 protein: CASSQGVKETQYF; clone size: -; V gene: TRBV18; D gene: -; J gene: TRBJ2-5
CDR3 protein: CASSPGDSPLHF; clone size: -; V gene: TRBV18; D gene: -; J gene: TRBJ1-6
CDR3 protein: CASSYSGTSGSYEQYF; clone size: -; V gene: TRBV6-5; D gene: TRBD2; J gene: TRBJ2-7
CDR3 protein: CASSLDLRGPTNTGELFF; clone size: -; V gene: TRBV5-1; D gene: TRBD1; J gene: TRBJ2-2
CDR3 protein: CASSYQEANYGYTF; clone size: -; V gene: TRBV5-1; D gene: -; J gene: TRBJ1-2
CDR3 protein: CASSLGTSGQETQYF; clone size: once; V gene: TRBV28; D gene: TRBD2; J gene: TRBJ2-5
CDR3 protein: CSVGGTYTDTQYF; clone size: -; V gene: TRBV29-1; D gene: -; J gene: TRBJ2-3
CDR3 protein: CASSQGPTSGANVLTF; clone size: -; V gene: TRBV4-2; D gene: -; J gene: TRBJ2-6
CDR3 protein: CASTLRGGSPSNTGELFF; clone size: -; V gene: TRBV5-1; D gene: -; J gene: TRBJ2-2